The subject of this entry is one TCR beta chain. The data derive from a study of T cells expressing NK-cell markers. Overall study context: HCMV seropositivity characterized most of the eight sequenced donors, and seronegativity one.

The CDR3 totals 14 residues. Germline CDR1 reads LGHDT; CDR2 reads YNNKEL (reference sequence). TCRdb reprocessed the 5' RACE reads; each CDR3 protein has one entry and no DNA is given. Listed are about 460,000 distinct CDR3 sequences; approximately 1.5% falls within the top ten. Sequencing was performed on blood T cells: a sorted CD56 or NKG2C T cell subset, CD4+ or CD8+ T cells, or bulk PBMC T cells (not recorded which). This sequence joins TRBV3-1 and TRBJ1-2. The clonotype was recovered from a woman aged 50 to 60 in good health. CDR3 sequence: CASSQQPTAGGYTF.